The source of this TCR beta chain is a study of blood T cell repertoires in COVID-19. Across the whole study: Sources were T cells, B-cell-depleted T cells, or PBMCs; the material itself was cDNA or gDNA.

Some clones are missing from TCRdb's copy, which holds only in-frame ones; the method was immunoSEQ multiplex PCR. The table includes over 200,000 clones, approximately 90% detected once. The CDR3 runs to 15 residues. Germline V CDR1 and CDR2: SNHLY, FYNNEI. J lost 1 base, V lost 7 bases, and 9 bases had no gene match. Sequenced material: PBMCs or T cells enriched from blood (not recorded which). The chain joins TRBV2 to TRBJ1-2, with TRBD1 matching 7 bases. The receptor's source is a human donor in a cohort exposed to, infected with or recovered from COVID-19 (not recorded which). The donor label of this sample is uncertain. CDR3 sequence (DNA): TGTGCCAGCAATCTCCGGGACAGAGATAACTATGGCTACACCTTC. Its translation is CASNLRDRDNYGYTF.